A selection of T cell receptor beta chains follows, all from one sample in a study of regulatory T cells in long-lasting Graves disease. Each CDR3 protein gets one entry after TCRdb re-called the multiplex PCR reads with MiXCR. Altogether 360,000 or so distinct CDR3 sequences are present, 15% to 20% being singletons, with the ten largest covering less than 35%. Another study also made use of these data, one on T cells in Graves' hyperthyroidism and ophthalmopathy.

This sample comprised peripheral blood mononuclear cells (PBMCs), obtained at new diagnosis, from a patient treated with antithyroid drugs. These receptors were collected from a man in his forties with Graves disease. Both conserved end residues are part of each CDR3. A D gene is named only where the DNA matches it firmly. Clone size is shown for a subset of rows, as once, few, many or a class of expanded clone.

D gene | J gene | V gene | clone size | CDR3 protein | CDR3 DNA
- | TRBJ2-5 | TRBV2 | few | CASSDQLPTETQYF | TGTGCCAGCAGCGATCAATTGCCCACGGAGACCCAGTACTTC
- | TRBJ1-3 | TRBV30 | many | CAWGQLTYGNTIYF | TGTGCCTGGGGACAGCTAACTTATGGAAACACCATATATTTT
- | TRBJ2-2 | TRBV7-2 | many | CASSLALDLGQSTGELFF | TGTGCCAGCAGCTTAGCACTGGACCTAGGTCAGTCCACCGGGGAGCTGTTTTTT
TRBD1 | TRBJ2-5 | TRBV12-3/TRBV12-4 | - | CASSLRTGGVETQYF | TGTGCCAGCAGTTTAAGGACAGGGGGCGTGGAGACCCAGTACTTC
TRBD2 | TRBJ2-1 | TRBV14 | few | CASSQVGGGYNEQFF | TGTGCCAGCAGCCAAGTAGGCGGGGGTTACAATGAGCAGTTCTTC
- | TRBJ2-5 | TRBV29-1 | many | CSVGTGETQYF | TGCAGCGTTGGGACTGGAGAGACCCAGTACTTC
- | TRBJ2-4 | TRBV18 | many | CASSPPRILAKNIQYF | TGTGCCAGCTCACCACCACGGATACTAGCCAAAAACATTCAGTACTTC
- | TRBJ1-6 | TRBV20-1 | - | CSARRQLNSPLHF | TGCAGTGCTAGGAGGCAGTTGAATTCACCCCTCCACTTT
TRBD1 | TRBJ1-3 | TRBV30 | few | CAWDSLGQPGNTIYF | TGTGCCTGGGATTCCCTGGGACAGCCCGGAAACACCATATATTTT
- | TRBJ2-7 | TRBV28 | few | CASSLGPRITSF | TGTGCCAGCAGTTTAGGTCCCCGCATAACAAGCTTC
TRBD1 | TRBJ1-5 | TRBV2 | many | CASSQDRGGNQPQHF | TGTGCCAGCAGTCAGGACAGGGGTGGCAATCAGCCCCAGCATTTT
- | TRBJ1-1 | TRBV28 | many | CASTKNTEAFF | TGTGCCAGCACCAAGAACACTGAAGCTTTCTTT
TRBD1 | TRBJ2-4 | TRBV12-3/TRBV12-4 | many | CASSFGLGTATKNIQYF | TGTGCCAGCAGTTTTGGCCTCGGGACAGCCACCAAAAACATTCAGTACTTC
TRBD1 | TRBJ2-7 | TRBV3-1 | - | CARSRGTGAIYEQYF | TGTGCCAGAAGCCGGGGGACAGGGGCCATCTACGAGCAGTACTTC
- | TRBJ2-2 | TRBV7-9 | many | CASSTGTGELFF | TGTGCCAGCAGCACGGGGACCGGGGAGCTGTTTTTT
- | TRBJ2-1 | TRBV4-1 | few | CASSLRGKDYNEQFF | TGCGCCAGCAGCCTCCGCGGGAAGGACTACAATGAGCAGTTCTTC
TRBD2 | TRBJ2-1 | TRBV15 | - | CATRRGDRLSYNEQFF | TGTGCCACCAGACGGGGGGACCGACTCTCCTACAATGAGCAGTTCTTC
- | TRBJ1-1 | TRBV13 | few | CASSDRDIHTEAFF | TGTGCCAGCAGCGACCGGGACATTCACACTGAAGCTTTCTTT
- | TRBJ2-2 | TRBV6-2/TRBV6-3 | - | CASSYSGGYTGELFF | TGTGCCAGCAGTTACTCCGGGGGATACACCGGGGAGCTGTTTTTT
- | TRBJ2-7 | TRBV30 | medium-sized | CAWSVGALGFRGYEQYF | TGTGCCTGGAGTGTAGGAGCCCTCGGATTTCGTGGCTACGAGCAGTACTTC
- | TRBJ2-5 | TRBV12-3/TRBV12-4 | many | CASSSHGNEETQYF | TGTGCCAGCAGTTCCCATGGAAATGAAGAGACCCAGTACTTC
- | TRBJ2-7 | TRBV6-1 | many | CASRSTSGSHEQYF | TGTGCCAGCAGGTCCACCTCAGGATCCCACGAGCAGTACTTC
TRBD1 | TRBJ1-1 | TRBV11-2 | many | CASSYRGAAEAFF | TGTGCCAGCAGCTACAGGGGGGCGGCTGAAGCTTTCTTT
- | TRBJ2-7 | TRBV28 | - | CASESPGDSSYEQYF | TGTGCCAGCGAGTCCCCGGGGGACAGCTCCTACGAGCAGTACTTC
- | TRBJ1-5 | TRBV7-9 | many | CASSLGGNGQPQHF | TGTGCCAGCAGCTTAGGGGGGAACGGTCAGCCCCAGCATTTT
- | TRBJ2-5 | TRBV4-2 | - | CASSQDRAQETQYF | TGTGCCAGCAGCCAAGACAGGGCCCAAGAGACCCAGTACTTC
TRBD1 | TRBJ1-5 | TRBV2 | many | CASGGQTGDQPQHF | TGTGCCAGCGGGGGACAGACGGGAGATCAGCCCCAGCATTTT
- | TRBJ1-6 | TRBV5-1 | - | CASSSCPRGRTYNSPLHF | TGCGCCAGCAGCTCATGCCCCAGGGGAAGGACCTATAATTCACCCCTCCACTTT
TRBD2 | TRBJ2-7 | TRBV27 | many | CASSLRAKRGFTYEQYF | TGTGCCAGCAGTTTAAGGGCGAAGCGGGGGTTTACCTACGAGCAGTACTTC
- | TRBJ1-1 | TRBV24-1 | - | CATSDAGRTEAFF | TGTGCCACCAGTGATGCAGGGAGGACTGAAGCTTTCTTT
- | TRBJ2-3 | TRBV19 | - | CASSTRVGGTDTQYF | TGTGCCAGTAGTACCCGTGTGGGGGGCACAGATACGCAGTATTTT
- | TRBJ1-4 | TRBV11-2 | many | CASSPVGITNEKLFF | TGTGCCAGCAGCCCCGTCGGGATAACTAATGAAAAACTGTTTTTT
- | TRBJ2-6 | TRBV4-1 | few | CASSQDWGAGANVLTF | TGCGCCAGCAGCCAAGATTGGGGTGCTGGGGCCAACGTCCTGACTTTC
TRBD1 | TRBJ1-1 | TRBV5-1 | many | CASRGFVGTGVRNTEAFF | TGCGCCAGCAGGGGTTTTGTAGGTACAGGGGTGCGGAACACTGAAGCTTTCTTT
- | TRBJ1-1 | TRBV7-2 | many | CASSQEFEAFF | TGTGCCAGCAGCCAGGAGTTTGAAGCTTTCTTT
- | TRBJ1-5 | TRBV12-5 | - | CASGPGGANQPQHF | TGTGCTAGTGGCCCCGGGGGGGCCAATCAGCCCCAGCATTTT
- | TRBJ2-7 | TRBV24-1 | few | CATSDPSTGYEQYF | TGTGCCACCAGTGATCCTTCGACAGGCTACGAGCAGTACTTC
TRBD2 | TRBJ2-3 | TRBV7-2 | - | CASSPRTRQPDTQYF | TGTGCCAGCAGCCCCCGGACTAGACAACCAGATACGCAGTATTTT
- | TRBJ2-2 | TRBV7-7 | - | CASSSRGGENTGELFF | TGTGCCAGCAGCTCCCGCGGAGGGGAGAACACCGGGGAGCTGTTTTTT
- | TRBJ2-1 | TRBV5-6 | many | CASSLERGTRNYNEQFF | TGTGCCAGCAGCCTGGAGCGCGGGACACGGAACTACAATGAGCAGTTCTTC
- | TRBJ1-1 | TRBV20-1 | few | CSAKKRTTEAFF | TGCAGTGCGAAGAAAAGGACCACTGAAGCTTTCTTT
- | TRBJ1-6 | TRBV19 | - | CASSAYGLEPLHF | TGTGCCAGTAGTGCTTACGGTCTTGAACCCCTCCACTTT
- | TRBJ2-3 | TRBV7-2 | once | CASSLSTISPQYF | TGTGCCAGCAGCCTTTCTACTATTTCACCGCAGTATTTT
TRBD1 | TRBJ2-2 | TRBV11-3 | many | CASSPTRDRYTGELFF | TGTGCCAGCAGCCCTACCAGGGACAGATACACCGGGGAGCTGTTTTTT
TRBD1 | TRBJ1-5 | TRBV18 | - | CASPKDRDDNQPQHF | TGTGCCAGCCCAAAGGACAGGGACGACAATCAGCCCCAGCATTTT
- | TRBJ2-5 | TRBV18 | many | CASSPPSVVGETQYF | TGTGCCAGCTCACCCCCCTCAGTCGTCGGGGAGACCCAGTACTTC
- | TRBJ2-7 | TRBV2 | many | CASSRLVFYEQYF | TGTGCCAGCAGCCGACTAGTCTTCTACGAGCAGTACTTC
- | TRBJ1-4 | TRBV5-4 | - | CASSWDTAREKLFF | TGTGCCAGCAGTTGGGACACCGCCCGGGAAAAACTGTTTTTT
- | TRBJ1-1 | TRBV6-5 | - | CASSYSSFTEAFF | TGTGCCAGCAGTTACTCCAGCTTTACTGAAGCTTTCTTT
TRBD2 | TRBJ2-5 | TRBV5-4 | many | CASSLTASGGAETQYF | TGTGCCAGCAGCTTGACGGCTAGCGGGGGGGCAGAGACCCAGTACTTC
TRBD2 | TRBJ2-7 | TRBV28 | many | CASRPGLATYEQYF | TGTGCCAGCAGACCGGGACTAGCGACCTACGAGCAGTACTTC
TRBD2 | TRBJ2-1 | TRBV12-3/TRBV12-4 | - | CASSLGTSGEQFF | TGTGCCAGCAGTTTAGGGACTAGCGGTGAGCAGTTCTTC
- | TRBJ1-1 | TRBV20-1 | few | CSARQAMNTEAFF | TGCAGTGCTAGACAGGCAATGAACACTGAAGCTTTCTTT
- | TRBJ1-2 | TRBV30 | - | CAWISSGYTF | TGTGCCTGGATTAGCAGTGGCTACACCTTC
- | TRBJ1-4 | TRBV24-1 | many | CATSEGFGDENEKLFF | TGTGCCACCAGTGAGGGGTTCGGCGACGAAAATGAAAAACTGTTTTTT
TRBD1 | TRBJ1-2 | TRBV28 | many | CASSSDRGPRGYTF | TGTGCCAGCAGTTCTGACAGGGGGCCCCGAGGCTACACCTTC
TRBD2 | TRBJ2-2 | TRBV30 | - | CAWNSGGAGELFF | TGTGCCTGGAATAGCGGGGGGGCTGGGGAGCTGTTTTTT